Listed here are 24 T cell receptor beta chains from one sample, sequenced in a study of human CD8 memory T cell subsets. TCR beta libraries were made by UMI-labeled 5' RACE. TCRdb reanalysed the 5' RACE reads using MiXCR and keeps one entry per CDR3 protein. The table lists roughly 8,000 distinct CDR3 sequences, around 4.2% of them singletons. Sequences were obtained from CD8+ T cells from PBMCs. The receptors stem from a human donor in good health.

This clonotype was seen ten or more times. This chain joins TRBV28 and TRBJ1-4; a possible D gene is TRBD1 (6 bases). Trimming took 3 bases from V and 8 from J, leaving 13 bases between them. Germline V lookup: CDR1 MDHEN, CDR2 SYDVKM. This CDR3 comprises 14 residues. The CDR3 bases are TGTGCCAGCAGTTTCATACAGGGTGCGGAAAAACTGTTTTTT. Its translation: CASSFIQGAEKLFF.

In its sample, this clonotype was seen many times. The chain combines TRBV7-2 with TRBJ2-7; no clear D gene. V was shortened by 5 bases and J by 0 bases, with 5 bases between the two germline ends. CDR3 size: 12 residues. From germline, CDR1 is SGHTA and CDR2 FQGNSA. The CDR3 here is CASSRTSYEQYF. The CDR3 nucleotides read TGTGCCAGCAGCCGAACCTCCTACGAGCAGTACTTC. The whole variable domain, filled in from reference TRBV7-2 and TRBJ2-7, reads GAGVSQSPSNKVTEKGKDVELRCDPISGHTALYWYRQSLGQGLEFLIYFQGNSAPDKSGLPSDRFSAERTGGSVSTLTIQRTQQEDSAVYLCASSRTSYEQYFGPGTRLTVT.

This clonotype was found many times. Here the CDR3 DNA reads TGTGCCAGCAGTTTCGGACAGAATAGCGAGCAGTACTTC. This gives the protein CASSFGQNSEQYF. The J gene is TRBJ2-7, the V gene TRBV28; weak D call: TRBD1 (6 bases). V was cut by 3 bases and J by 6 bases, with 12 bases left in between. The CDR3 covers 13 residues. Germline CDR1 MDHEN, CDR2 SYDVKM.

This clonotype was counted ten times or more. The V and J genes are TRBV7-3 and TRBJ2-1; D is unclear. Deletions cut 5 bases from V and 5 bases from J, with 13 bases between. Germline V gives CDR1 SGHTA, CDR2 FQGTGA. The CDR3 loop spans 14 amino acids. The CDR3 is CASSPRLANNEQFF. The CDR3 nucleotides are TGTGCCAGCAGCCCCCGGTTAGCTAACAATGAGCAGTTCTTC.

This clonotype was counted at least ten times. The chain uses TRBV5-1 and TRBJ2-7; a weak D match, TRBD2 (6 bases). Germline CDR1 and CDR2: SGHRS and YFSETQ. This CDR3 comprises 18 residues. V was pared by 0 bases and J by 0 bases, with 19 bases between. The CDR3 bases are TGCGCCAGCAGCTTGGCCGGGGCGGGGCCTCAACTCTCCTACGAGCAGTACTTC. Encoded protein: CASSLAGAGPQLSYEQYF.

This clonotype has ten or more counts. The chain links TRBV7-6 to TRBJ2-2; D is uncertain. Germline V gene data show CDR1 as SGHVS and CDR2 as FNYEAQ. V lost 1 base and J 3 bases, leaving 12 bases between the germline ends. The CDR3 sequence is 16 residues long. The CDR3 loop is CASSLVWVGDTGELFF. CDR3 DNA sequence: TGTGCCAGCAGCTTAGTATGGGTCGGTGACACCGGGGAGCTGTTTTTT.

The table lists this clonotype with a few counts. The chain combines TRBV10-3 with TRBJ2-4, with 7 positions matching TRBD1. This CDR3 comprises 16 residues. Germline loops: CDR1 ENHRY, CDR2 SYGVKD. J gave up 1 base and V 2 bases, and 5 bases lay outside the gene matches. CDR3 in amino acids: CAISEPFRGAKNIQYF. The CDR3 region has the DNA TGTGCCATCAGTGAGCCCTTCAGGGGGGCCAAAAACATTCAGTACTTC.

There are many counts of this clonotype. The chain has TRBV12-3 or TRBV12-4 and TRBJ1-5, with 10 bases that match TRBD1. CDR3 length equals 14 residues. Losses at the gene ends were 3 bases for V and 9 bases for J; bases not matched to a gene: 5. The CDR3 region has the DNA TGTGCCAGCAGTTTTAGGACAGGGGGTGCGCCCCAGCATTTT. It encodes CASSFRTGGAPQHF.

There are many counts of this clonotype. This sequence joins TRBV9 and TRBJ1-3; a possible D gene is TRBD1 (6 bases). Germline V gene data show CDR1 as SGDLS and CDR2 as YYNGEE. This CDR3 has 17 amino acids. V was trimmed by 3 bases and J by 2 bases, leaving 18 bases between them. CDR3 sequence reads: CASSADLGGNTGNTIYF. In DNA form, the CDR3 reads TGTGCCAGCAGCGCAGACCTAGGGGGAAACACTGGAAACACCATATATTTT. The whole variable domain, filled in from reference TRBV9 and TRBJ1-3, reads DSGVTQTPKHLITATGQRVTLRCSPRSGDLSVYWYQQSLDQGLQFLIQYYNGEERAKGNILERFSAQQFPDLHSELNLSSLELGDSALYFCASSADLGGNTGNTIYFGEGSWLTVV.

This clonotype was observed many times. V and J are TRBV4-3 and TRBJ2-1; 7 nucleotides match TRBD2. The J segment lost 3 bases and the V segment lost 0 bases, leaving 5 bases of the junction unmatched. CDR3 length: 16 residues. Germline values: CDR1 LGHNA, CDR2 YSLEER. Written as DNA, the CDR3 is TGCGCCAGCAGCCAAGAGGGTGGCGGGAGCTACAATGAGCAGTTCTTC. Its protein is CASSQEGGGSYNEQFF.

In DNA, the CDR3 is TGTGCCACCAGCTTGCGAGCAGGAGCTCAAGAGACCCAGTACTTC. Its protein product is CATSLRAGAQETQYF. The rearrangement uses TRBV24-1 and TRBJ2-5; D gene uncertain. Germline V lookup: CDR1 KGHDR, CDR2 SFDVKD. Trimming took off 7 bases at V and 2 bases at J, with 16 bases between the two ends. The CDR3 is 15 residues long.

This clonotype was seen at least ten times. This chain uses TRBV10-3 with TRBJ2-5, with 10 bases identical to TRBD2. Unmatched junction bases numbered 6, after V lost 0 bases and J lost 5 bases. From germline, CDR1 is ENHRY and CDR2 SYGVKD. The CDR3 spans 16 residues. The DNA for the CDR3 is TGTGCCATCAGTGAGTCGTTTGGTAGCGGGAGGGAGACCCAGTACTTC. Its protein product is CAISESFGSGRETQYF.

This clonotype was seen many times. The gene calls are TRBV20-1 and TRBJ2-3; 15 bases are a match to TRBD2. The V gene end was trimmed by 7 bases and the J gene end by 6 bases; junction bases not matched to a gene: 14. Germline-derived CDR1 and CDR2 are DFQATT and SNEGSKA (reference sequence). This CDR3 has 17 residues. The CDR3 is CSGSGTSGGPVEDTQYF. CDR3 in DNA: TGCAGTGGGTCCGGGACTAGCGGGGGGCCTGTCGAGGATACGCAGTATTTT.

This clonotype was recorded many times. V is TRBV5-1 and J is TRBJ1-2; the D gene is possibly TRBD1 (5 bases). Germline assignment: CDR1 SGHRS and CDR2 YFSETQ. The CDR3 runs to 14 residues. The ends were cut back, 4 bases at V and 1 base at J, with 11 bases in the middle. CDR3 amino acids: CASSPTDYNYGYTF. The CDR3 DNA reads TGCGCCAGCAGCCCGACAGACTATAACTATGGCTACACCTTC.

This clonotype was counted ten times or more. This rearrangement joins TRBV19 to TRBJ2-1; D possibly uses TRBD1 or TRBD2 (5 bases each). V lost 7 bases, J lost 0 bases, and 7 bases lay in between. The CDR3 length is 13 residues. Germline V gene data show CDR1 as LNHDA and CDR2 as SQIVND (reference sequence). The CDR3 DNA reads TGTGCCAGTATAGGGACCTCCTACAATGAGCAGTTCTTC. Translated, it gives CASIGTSYNEQFF.

This clonotype appeared many times. The genes are TRBV6-6 and TRBJ2-3; D gene unclear. In germline, CDR1 is MNHNY, CDR2 SVGAGI (reference sequence). The CDR3 has 15 residues. Trimming left V 0 bases short and J 0 bases short, with 7 bases between. CDR3 coding DNA: TGTGCCAGCAGTTACTCTGAAGCTAGCACAGATACGCAGTATTTT. Its translation is CASSYSEASTDTQYF.

This clonotype was counted many times. CDR3 sequence (DNA): TGCAGCGTCGAGGGGGACTACCATGGGGACGACAATGAGCAGTTCTTC. It is translated as CSVEGDYHGDDNEQFF. This sequence joins TRBV29-1 and TRBJ2-1; D perhaps matches TRBD2 (7 bases). The germline V gene has CDR1 SQVTM and CDR2 ANQGSEA. The CDR3 consists of 16 residues. Trimming stripped 6 bases from V and 5 bases from J, with 23 bases between.

The V call is TRBV6-1, the J call TRBJ2-6; tentatively, D is TRBD1 (5 bases). CDR3 length: 15 residues. V lost 5 bases, J lost 0 bases, and 8 bases lay in between. The germline V gene has CDR1 MNHNS and CDR2 SASEGT. CDR3: CASSRQHSGANVLTF. CDR3 DNA: TGTGCCAGCAGTAGACAGCACTCTGGGGCCAACGTCCTGACTTTC.

There are many counts of this clonotype. The V and J genes are TRBV7-6 and TRBJ1-4; 7 bases align to TRBD1. The germline CDR1 and CDR2 sequences are SGHVS and FNYEAQ. J was trimmed by 4 bases and V by 3 bases; bases with no gene match: 5. The CDR3 loop spans 15 amino acids. The DNA of the CDR3 is TGTGCCAGCAGCTTCCGGGACAGACTTAATGAAAAACTGTTTTTT. It yields the protein CASSFRDRLNEKLFF.

This clonotype was seen repeatedly, ten times or more. The gene calls are TRBV2 and TRBJ2-5; 9 bases align to TRBD2. Germline V lookup: CDR1 SNHLY, CDR2 FYNNEI. The V gene end was trimmed by 2 bases and the J gene end by 4 bases; junction bases not matched to a gene: 2. This CDR3 has 14 residues. The CDR3 loop is CASSESTSGETQYF. Here the CDR3 DNA reads TGTGCCAGCAGTGAATCGACTAGCGGAGAGACCCAGTACTTC. The variable domain in full, with the rest retrieved from reference TRBV2 and TRBJ2-5, is EPEVTQTPSHQVTQMGQEVILRCVPISNHLYFYWYRQILGQKVEFLVSFYNNEISEKSEIFDDQFSVERPDGSNFTLKIRSTKLEDSAMYFCASSESTSGETQYFGPGTRLLVL.

This clonotype was recorded at least ten times. The chain has TRBV6-6 and TRBJ2-3, with a weak D call TRBD1 (6 bases). The CDR3 is made up of 17 amino acids. Germline CDR1 is MNHNY and CDR2 is SVGAGI (reference sequence). Trimming cost V 5 bases and J 0 bases, with 18 bases left between them. The CDR3 coding sequence is TGTGCCAGCAGTCACCTCGTCCAGGGGTCGAGCACAGATACGCAGTATTTT. It is translated as CASSHLVQGSSTDTQYF.

The table lists this clonotype with many counts. The rearrangement uses TRBV4-2 and TRBJ2-3, with TRBD2 identical over 11 bases. Germline-derived CDR1 and CDR2 are LGHNA and YNFKEQ. V shed 2 bases and J 4 bases; nucleotides not matched to a gene: 2. CDR3 size: 15 residues. The CDR3 nucleotides read TGTGCCAGCAGCCAATCGACTAGCGGGGCAGATACGCAGTATTTT. Amino acid sequence: CASSQSTSGADTQYF.

This clonotype was counted many times. The rearrangement joins TRBV4-1 to TRBJ2-2; no reliable D call. The CDR3 covers 17 residues. In germline, CDR1 is MGHRA, CDR2 YSYEKL. Trimming cost V 4 bases and J 5 bases, with 20 bases left between them. The CDR3: CASSLPPPGRETGELFF. CDR3 coding DNA: TGCGCCAGCAGCCTTCCCCCTCCCGGCCGTGAAACCGGGGAGCTGTTTTTT.

In this sample, this clonotype turned up a few times. The V call is TRBV7-8, the J call TRBJ2-5; D might be TRBD1 (8 bases). Trimming took 6 bases from V and 5 from J, leaving 22 bases between them. The CDR3 spans 16 residues. Per the germline V gene, CDR1 is SGHVS and CDR2 is FQNEAQ. CDR3 bases: TGTGCCAGCAGAACAGGGGGGGGTACGAGTATCGAGACCCAGTACTTC. Translated, it gives CASRTGGGTSIETQYF.